This T cell receptor beta chain was sequenced during a study of cytomegalovirus exposure and HLA in healthy donors. This PCR relied on a set of 60 Vbeta primers and 13 Jbeta primers. Only in-frame clones appear in the TCRdb table, and some are missing; sequencing was by immunoSEQ multiplex PCR. This sample's table has fewer than 75,000 clones. In germline, CDR1 is SGHNT, CDR2 YENEEA. The CDR3 is made up of 15 amino acids. V lost 1 base and J lost 1, with 10 bases in between. The receptor was derived from a boy younger than 18 in good health and CMV-seronegative. The specimen was PBMCs. The chain is built from TRBV11-3 and TRBJ2-5, with D possibly matching TRBD2 (6 bases). In DNA, the CDR3 is TGTGCCAGCAGCTTAGGGTCCGGGAGCCAAGAGACCCAGTACTTC. Translating gives CASSLGSGSQETQYF. Variable domain in full (rest from reference TRBV11-3 and TRBJ2-5): EAGVVQSPRYKIIEKKQPVAFWCNPISGHNTLYWYLQNLGQGPELLIRYENEEAVDDSQLPKDRFSAERLKGVDSTLKIQPAELGDSAVYLCASSLGSGSQETQYFGPGTRLLVL.